The 28 T cell receptor beta chains below all came from one sample that was sequenced in a study of post-analysis software for immune sequencing data. Study conclusions and caveats: Higher frequency in patients than in controls was seen for five TRBV segments, with TRBV5-6, TRBV5-1 and TRBV20-1 among them.

The antigens for these receptors are not known. Libraries were made from TCR beta cDNA, and they carried unique molecular identifiers. In TCRdb, the PCR reads were re-called with MiXCR into one record per CDR3 protein. The table shows some 800,000 distinct CDR3 sequences, with more than 45% occurring only once. The sequenced material came from blood. These receptors came from a girl aged 10 to 17 with multiple sclerosis.

The J gene is TRBJ2-3, the V gene TRBV2; D gene uncertain. The germline V gene has CDR1 SNHLY and CDR2 FYNNEI. The CDR3 loop spans 15 amino acids. V lost 5 bases and J lost 0, with 12 bases in between. CDR3 loop: CASSRTPISTDTQYF. CDR3 sequence (DNA): TGTGCCAGCAGTAGGACCCCGATAAGCACAGATACGCAGTATTTT.

The chain carries TRBV5-1 and TRBJ2-3; D remains unclear. Germline assignment: CDR1 SGHRS and CDR2 YFSETQ. This CDR3 spans 14 amino acids. With 4 bases removed from V and 3 bases from J, the gap between germline ends came to 12 bases. The CDR3: CASSPTAGTDTQYF. The DNA for the CDR3 is TGCGCCAGCAGCCCGACCGCTGGGACAGATACGCAGTATTTT.

The V and J genes are TRBV6-2 or TRBV6-3 and TRBJ2-4; either TRBD1 or TRBD2 may fit D (5 bases each). Germline assignment: CDR1 MNHEY and CDR2 SVGEGT. Trimming took 10 bases from V and 0 from J, leaving 16 bases between them. The CDR3 has 15 residues. CDR3 DNA sequence: TGTGCCATTCCCCCGGGACCCACAGCCAAAAACATTCAGTACTTC. This gives the protein CAIPPGPTAKNIQYF.

The chain is built from TRBV7-3 and TRBJ1-1; 7 nucleotides line up with TRBD1. The CDR3 covers 16 residues. Unmatched junction bases numbered 14, after V lost 0 bases and J lost 10 bases. The germline CDR1 and CDR2 sequences are SGHTA and FQGTGA. The CDR3 DNA sequence: TGTGCCAGCAGCTTAACGGGGGACAGTGCGCCGAAAGGAGCTTTCTTT. It is translated as CASSLTGDSAPKGAFF.

The chain is built from TRBV27 and TRBJ1-2, with 7 bases lining up with TRBD1. After removal of 4 bases from V and 0 bases from J, the junction contained 2 bases not matched to a gene. The CDR3 runs 14 residues. CDR1 and CDR2 from the germline V gene are MNHEY and SMNVEV (reference sequence). The CDR3 reads CASSWTGSNYGYTF. CDR3 nucleotides: TGTGCCAGCAGTTGGACAGGTTCTAACTATGGCTACACCTTC.

This chain connects TRBV12-3 or TRBV12-4 to TRBJ2-2; no definite D call. There are 16 residues in the CDR3. V lost 7 bases and J 0 bases, leaving 15 bases between the germline ends. The CDR3 is CASTSLESANTGELFF. CDR3 DNA: TGTGCCAGCACCTCACTCGAGTCGGCGAACACCGGGGAGCTGTTTTTT.

The rearrangement uses TRBV20-1 and TRBJ2-5, with 10 bases matching TRBD2. Germline-derived CDR1 and CDR2 are DFQATT and SNEGSKA (reference sequence). The CDR3 sequence is 17 residues long. J lost 4 bases, V lost 3 bases, and 14 bases had no gene match. CDR3 sequence (DNA): TGCAGTGCTAGCGGGGGAGGGGCTAGCGGGAGACGAGAGACCCAGTACTTC. The encoded protein is CSASGGGASGRRETQYF.

V gene TRBV28 combines with J gene TRBJ2-1; 13 bases align to TRBD2. Germline V CDR1 and CDR2: MDHEN, SYDVKM. The length of the CDR3 is 16 residues. The ends lost 5 bases at V and 4 bases at J; junction bases unmatched: 5. The CDR3 loop reads CASSQGTSGIYNEQFF. CDR3 sequence (DNA): TGTGCCAGCAGTCAAGGGACTAGCGGGATATACAATGAGCAGTTCTTC.

The gene calls are TRBV9 and TRBJ2-5; a weak D match, TRBD2 (6 bases). Trimming stripped 0 bases from V and 5 bases from J, with 14 bases between. The CDR3 consists of 15 residues. The germline V gene has CDR1 SGDLS and CDR2 YYNGEE. CDR3 sequence reads: CASSVDGSRGETQYF. Here the CDR3 DNA reads TGTGCCAGCAGCGTAGACGGGAGTCGCGGGGAGACCCAGTACTTC.

The chain carries TRBV2 and TRBJ2-4; D not certain. CDR3 length: 14 residues. The germline V and J ends were trimmed by 3 bases and 0 bases, with 6 bases remaining between them. Germline assignment: CDR1 SNHLY and CDR2 FYNNEI. The CDR3 bases are TGTGCCAGCAGTGAGAAAATAGCCAAAAACATTCAGTACTTC. This sequence encodes CASSEKIAKNIQYF.

The table lists this clonotype with a few counts. This chain connects TRBV4-3 to TRBJ2-3; no firm D call. Per germline, CDR1 LGHNA and CDR2 YSLEER. CDR3 length: 14 amino acids. The ends were cut back, 8 bases at V and 0 bases at J, with 12 bases in the middle. This CDR3 is CASGETRSTDTQYF. Here the CDR3 DNA reads TGCGCCAGCGGCGAGACTCGAAGCACAGATACGCAGTATTTT.

About this clonotype itself: The junction differs from germline at one of its ends, possibly a read error. The chain combines TRBV7-3 with TRBJ2-1; 10 bases are shared with TRBD2. CDR1 and CDR2 (germline): SGHTA, FQGTGA. The CDR3 covers 16 residues. CDR3 bases: TGTGCCGGCAGCTTTACCGGGACTAGCGTCTACAATGAGCAGTTCTTC. It is translated as CAGSFTGTSVYNEQFF. Combining the CDR3 with reference TRBV7-3 and TRBJ2-1 gives the whole variable domain GAGVSQTPSNKVTEKGKYVELRCDPISGHTALYWYRQSLGQGPEFLIYFQGTGAADDSGLPNDRFFAVRPEGSVSTLKIQRTERGDSAVYLCAGSFTGTSVYNEQFFGPGTRLTVL.

The genes are TRBV12-3 or TRBV12-4 and TRBJ2-3; 7 bases map to TRBD2. The CDR3 consists of 17 residues. Trimming at V came to 3 bases and at J to 6 bases, leaving 15 bases not matched to a gene. Here the CDR3 reads CASSFAGGGRDSDTQYF. Here the CDR3 DNA reads TGTGCCAGCAGTTTCGCCGGGGGAGGGCGGGATTCCGATACGCAGTATTTT.

This clonotype was counted a single time. The V gene is TRBV28, the J gene TRBJ2-3, with D tentatively TRBD1 or TRBD2 (5 bases each). The CDR3 sequence is 13 residues long. Trimming shortened V by 2 bases and J by 7 bases, and 10 bases separated the two germline ends. The germline CDR1 and CDR2 sequences are MDHEN and SYDVKM. CDR3 sequence reads: CASSLGGRNTQYF. The CDR3 nucleotides are TGTGCCAGCAGTTTAGGGGGACGGAATACGCAGTATTTT.

This clonotype showed up just once. CDR3 bases: TGCGCCAGCAGCCAAGACGGGGGATGGACAGGGGCTAACTATGGCTACACCTTC. Translated: CASSQDGGWTGANYGYTF. The V call is TRBV4-3, the J call TRBJ1-2; 9 nucleotides agree with TRBD1. V was clipped by 0 bases and J by 0 bases; unmatched bases: 8. This CDR3 region has 18 residues. The germline V gene encodes CDR1 LGHNA and CDR2 YSLEER.

The gene calls are TRBV27 and TRBJ2-1; 10 bases align to TRBD2. V shed 1 base and J 4 bases; nucleotides not matched to a gene: 4. Per the germline V gene, CDR1 is MNHEY and CDR2 is SMNVEV (reference sequence). This CDR3 contains 16 residues. The CDR3 reads CASSLLRTSGYNEQFF. The CDR3 bases are TGTGCCAGCAGTTTATTAAGGACTAGCGGTTACAATGAGCAGTTCTTC.

As DNA, the CDR3 is TGTGCCAGCAGCCCAGGCCCCGGGACTAGCTCCTACAATGAGCAGTTCTTC. As protein: CASSPGPGTSSYNEQFF. The chain combines TRBV7-2 with TRBJ2-1, with TRBD2 matching over 8 bases. V shed 5 bases, J shed 0 bases, and the junction held 9 bases outside the gene matches. This CDR3 is built from 17 residues. Per the germline V gene, CDR1 is SGHTA and CDR2 is FQGNSA.

The chain carries TRBV5-5 and TRBJ1-5, with D perhaps TRBD1 (5 bases). Germline CDR1 SGHKS, CDR2 YYEKEE (reference sequence). V lost 4 bases and J 12 bases, leaving 20 bases between the germline ends. CDR3 size: 14 residues. In DNA, the CDR3 is TGTGCCAGCAGCATACGGGACGGACCCCAGGGCCAGCATTTT. It is translated as CASSIRDGPQGQHF.

This clonotype was observed a handful of times. The gene calls are TRBV12-3 or TRBV12-4 and TRBJ2-7; D perhaps matches TRBD2 (6 bases). Trimming shortened V by 2 bases and J by 7 bases, and 15 bases separated the two germline ends. This CDR3 spans 14 amino acids. The CDR3 here is CASSLTRERGEQYF. Written as DNA, the CDR3 is TGTGCCAGCAGTTTAACCCGGGAGCGCGGTGAGCAGTACTTC.

This chain joins TRBV7-9 and TRBJ2-1; perhaps TRBD2 as D (5 bases). The CDR3 totals 15 residues. V lost 5 bases and J 5 bases, leaving 16 bases between the germline ends. Per the germline V gene, CDR1 is SEHNR and CDR2 is FQNEAQ (reference sequence). The CDR3 loop is CASSLARTGNNEQFF. The CDR3 DNA follows: TGTGCCAGCAGCCTCGCTCGGACGGGGAACAATGAGCAGTTCTTC.

In regard to this clonotype: The junction differs from germline at one of its ends, possibly a read error. The CDR3 bases are TGTACCAGTAGTCGCACAGAGAGCTCCTACGAGCAGTACTTC. Amino acids: CTSSRTESSYEQYF. The J gene is TRBJ2-7, the V gene TRBV19; D gene uncertain. Germline loops: CDR1 LNHDA, CDR2 SQIVND (reference sequence). This CDR3 spans 14 amino acids.

This clonotype was seen a few times. The rearrangement links TRBV5-1 to TRBJ2-1, with 9 bases that match TRBD2. The V gene end was trimmed by 5 bases and the J gene end by 3 bases; junction bases not matched to a gene: 6. CDR3 length: 15 residues. Germline-derived CDR1 and CDR2 are SGHRS and YFSETQ. DNA for the CDR3: TGCGCCAGCAGTTTAGCGGGAGACTACTACAATGAGCAGTTCTTC. Its translation is CASSLAGDYYNEQFF.

This chain links TRBV11-2 with TRBJ2-1; no firm D call. Trimming shortened V by 7 bases and J by 7 bases, and 20 bases separated the two germline ends. Germline CDR1 is SGHAT and CDR2 is FQNNGV. CDR3 length: 15 amino acids. The CDR3 bases are TGTGCCAGCACCGAGGTGTCTGGGGTAGTGAATGAGCAGTTCTTC. This gives the protein CASTEVSGVVNEQFF.

CDR3 DNA: TGTGCCAGCAGCTCCCCCAAGGGAGAGCAGTTCTTC. The encoded protein is CASSSPKGEQFF. The genes are TRBV7-3 and TRBJ2-1; unclear D gene. Looked up from germline, CDR1 is SGHTA and CDR2 is FQGTGA. This CDR3 comprises 12 residues. The V end lost 4 bases, the J end lost 10 bases, and 11 bases lay between the germline ends.

This clonotype turned up a few times. The chain links TRBV11-1 to TRBJ1-1; a possible D gene is TRBD1 (5 bases). V was clipped by 1 base and J by 1 base, with 28 bases between them. Germline values: CDR1 SGHAT, CDR2 FQDESV (reference sequence). The CDR3 is made up of 21 amino acids. The CDR3 protein is CASSLGARDATSTEGNTEAFF. CDR3 sequence (DNA): TGTGCCAGCAGCTTAGGGGCCAGGGACGCAACATCCACGGAGGGGAACACTGAAGCTTTCTTT.

As DNA, the CDR3 is TGTGCCAGCGGAAGGGGTGAGGAGACCCAGTACTTC. Translated, it gives CASGRGEETQYF. The chain employs TRBV28 and TRBJ2-7; a weak D match, TRBD1 (5 bases). The J call is in doubt because the DNA end fits TRBJ2-5 better. CDR3 size: 12 residues. Germline assignment: CDR1 MDHEN and CDR2 SYDVKM.

The chain joins TRBV7-9 to TRBJ2-7, with D possibly matching TRBD1 (6 bases). Trimming cost V 5 bases and J 2 bases, with 16 bases left between them. Per germline, CDR1 SEHNR and CDR2 FQNEAQ (reference sequence). The CDR3 length is 15 residues. The CDR3 DNA sequence: TGTGCCAGCAGCGAGTCGGGGCAGGGGCCCTACGAGCAGTACTTC. Translation gives CASSESGQGPYEQYF.

This chain uses TRBV29-1 with TRBJ2-1, with D unclear. This CDR3 comprises 14 residues. Germline V CDR1 and CDR2: SQVTM, ANQGSEA. Trimming stripped 2 bases from V and 6 bases from J, with 14 bases between. The CDR3 protein is CSVERRLGLNEQFF. The CDR3 bases are TGCAGCGTTGAAAGACGGCTGGGCCTCAATGAGCAGTTCTTC.